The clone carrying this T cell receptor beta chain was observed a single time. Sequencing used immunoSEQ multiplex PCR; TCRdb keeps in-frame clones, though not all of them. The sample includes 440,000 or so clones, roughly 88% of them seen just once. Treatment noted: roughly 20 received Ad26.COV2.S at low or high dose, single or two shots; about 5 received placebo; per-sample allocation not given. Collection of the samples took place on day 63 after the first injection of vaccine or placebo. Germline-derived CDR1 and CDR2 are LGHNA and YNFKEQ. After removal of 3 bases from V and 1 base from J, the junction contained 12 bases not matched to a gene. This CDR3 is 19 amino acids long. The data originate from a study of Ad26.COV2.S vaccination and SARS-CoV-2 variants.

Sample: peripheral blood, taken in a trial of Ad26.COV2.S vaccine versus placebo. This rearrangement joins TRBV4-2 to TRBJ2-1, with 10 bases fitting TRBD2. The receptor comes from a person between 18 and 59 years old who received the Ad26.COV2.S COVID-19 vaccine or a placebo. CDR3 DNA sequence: TGTGCCAGCAGCCAGAGAAAAATAGCGGGAGGCCTATCCTACAATGAGCAGTTCTTC. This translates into CASSQRKIAGGLSYNEQFF.